This TCR beta chain was recovered during a study of T cell responses to AZD1222 COVID-19 vaccine. General observations from the study: Every sample of the repertoires postdated the peak T cell response.

V lost 2 bases and J 4 bases, leaving 13 bases between the germline ends. The CDR3 covers 15 residues. Germline CDR1 MNHEY, CDR2 SVGAGI. Comments on this clone: What it recognizes is unknown.

Some clones are missing from TCRdb's copy, which holds only in-frame ones; the method was immunoSEQ multiplex PCR. The sample yields some 150,000 clones, approximately 93% seen once. This chain links TRBV6-5 with TRBJ2-3, with D possibly matching TRBD2 (6 bases). The receptor's source is an adult in good health. Sequencing was performed on peripheral blood, taken on day 0 of AZD1222 vaccination. The CDR3 DNA is TGTGCCAGCAGTTACGGGGGGTATTGGGCAGATACGCAGTATTTT. Translation: CASSYGGYWADTQYF.